A single sample is the source of the 15 T cell receptor beta chains below, sequenced in a study of cytomegalovirus exposure and HLA in healthy donors. Clones were sequenced by immunoSEQ multiplex PCR, and TCRdb holds only the in-frame ones, with some missing. Of about 170,000 clones in the sample, around 86% were seen once. The material sequenced was PBMCs. The origin of the receptors is a man between 18 and 29 years old in good health and CMV-seropositive.

The rearrangement uses TRBV14 and TRBJ2-7, with TRBD1 as a possible D gene (5 bases). Germline CDR1 is SGHDN and CDR2 is FVKESK. The CDR3 sequence is 16 residues long. The V and J ends lost 6 bases and 0 bases respectively, with 18 bases between them. The CDR3 here is CASSHIGVDSSYEQYF. The CDR3 nucleotides read TGTGCCAGCAGTCACATCGGAGTAGACAGCTCCTACGAGCAGTACTTC.

This clone was observed a few times. V and J are TRBV13 and TRBJ2-7; TRBD2 aligns across 13 bases. The CDR3 loop spans 15 amino acids. The V gene's germline CDR1 is PRHDT and CDR2 FYEKMQ (reference sequence). With 6 bases clipped from V and 4 bases from J, the junction kept 6 bases outside the gene matches. For the CDR3, the DNA is TGTGCCAGCAGGAAGGGACTAGCGGGGCGATACGAGCAGTACTTC. It specifies CASRKGLAGRYEQYF.

This clone was counted between two and nine times. This rearrangement joins TRBV7-8 to TRBJ2-1; 9 nucleotides line up with TRBD2. V dropped 1 base and J dropped 0; count of bases not matched to a gene: 1. Germline V CDR1 and CDR2: SGHVS, FQNEAQ. The CDR3 is 16 residues long. The CDR3 DNA reads as TGTGCCAGCAGCTTAGGCGGGAGGGCCTCCTACAATGAGCAGTTCTTC. This gives the protein CASSLGGRASYNEQFF.

The chain carries TRBV6-4 and TRBJ1-1; 11 bases are a match to TRBD1. V gave up 3 bases and J gave up 2 bases; unmatched junction bases: 2. The CDR3 is made up of 15 amino acids. Germline V CDR1 and CDR2: MRHNA, SNTAGT. CDR3 amino acids: CASSERTGGNTEAFF. The CDR3 DNA sequence: TGTGCCAGCAGTGAGCGGACAGGGGGCAACACTGAAGCTTTCTTT.

The V gene is TRBV28, the J gene TRBJ2-7; D possibly corresponds to TRBD1 (6 bases). V lost 5 bases and J lost 4, with 9 bases in between. The germline CDR1 and CDR2 sequences are MDHEN and SYDVKM. The CDR3 consists of 12 residues. CDR3 in DNA: TGTGCCAGCAGTACTACAGGGTACGAGCAGTACTTC. Its protein is CASSTTGYEQYF.

This clone has a count of ten or more. The chain recombines TRBV27 with TRBJ1-5, with D possibly being TRBD1 (6 bases). The CDR3 runs 14 residues. CDR1 is MNHEY and CDR2 is SMNVEV in the germline V gene (reference sequence). V lost 3 bases and J lost 5, with 11 bases in between. DNA of the CDR3: TGTGCCAGCAGTTTGTGGGGGCTTGATCAGCCCCAGCATTTT. The encoded protein is CASSLWGLDQPQHF.

J is TRBJ2-7 and V is TRBV7-9; no definite D call. The CDR3 consists of 12 residues. Deletions cut 4 bases from V and 5 bases from J, with 9 bases between. CDR1 is SEHNR, CDR2 FQNEAQ, per germline (reference sequence). This CDR3 is CASSWLMDEQYF. The CDR3 DNA reads as TGTGCCAGCAGCTGGCTGATGGACGAGCAGTACTTC.

This clone occurred once. V and J are TRBV4-2 and TRBJ2-3; 7 bases match TRBD1. Germline V gives CDR1 LGHNA, CDR2 YNFKEQ. The CDR3 runs to 15 residues. Trimming took 0 bases from V and 6 from J; bases not matched to a gene: 6. CDR3 residues: CASSQDHRGQDTQYF. DNA for the CDR3: TGTGCCAGCAGCCAAGATCACAGGGGTCAGGATACGCAGTATTTT.

The rearrangement joins TRBV4-3 to TRBJ1-3; D remains unclear. The V gene lost 1 base and the J gene lost 0 bases, with 4 bases spanning the gap. Germline CDR1 is LGHNA and CDR2 is YSLEER. The CDR3 contains 14 residues. The CDR3 nucleotides are TGCGCCAGCAGCCAAGGAGTCTCTGGAAACACCATATATTTT. Its translation is CASSQGVSGNTIYF.

This chain links TRBV7-2 with TRBJ2-7; 7 bases match TRBD1. The V gene's germline CDR1 is SGHTA and CDR2 FQGNSA. J lost 4 bases, V lost 9 bases, and 12 bases had no gene match. This CDR3 region has 14 residues. The CDR3: CARNAGQARYEQYF. The CDR3 DNA sequence: TGTGCCAGAAACGCCGGACAGGCGCGGTACGAGCAGTACTTC.

The chain combines TRBV16 with TRBJ1-2; TRBD1 agrees at 7 bases. V lost 2 bases to trimming and J lost 3 bases; unmatched junction nucleotides: 6. Germline lookup yields CDR1 KGHSY and CDR2 FQNENV. The CDR3 sequence is 15 residues long. The DNA of the CDR3 is TGTGCCAGCAGCCAAATCGGGCAGGGGGACTATGGCTACACCTTC. Its protein is CASSQIGQGDYGYTF.

CDR3 loop: CASSVGGRGTDTQYF. The CDR3 region has the DNA TGTGCCAGCAGCGTAGGCGGGAGGGGCACAGATACGCAGTATTTT. The gene calls are TRBV9 and TRBJ2-3, with 9 bases matching TRBD2. CDR1 is SGDLS, CDR2 YYNGEE, per germline. Unmatched junction bases numbered 0, after V lost 0 bases and J lost 1 base. CDR3 length: 15 amino acids.

This sequence joins TRBV19 and TRBJ2-1, with D possibly being TRBD2 (5 bases). The CDR3 runs to 13 residues. Germline V gene lookup returns CDR1 LNHDA and CDR2 SQIVND (reference sequence). The V end was cut by 5 bases, the J end by 8 bases, with 13 bases between. CDR3 in DNA: TGTGCCAGTAGTCCCCCTAGCAGGCATGAGCAGTTCTTC. The encoded protein is CASSPPSRHEQFF.

The chain carries TRBV5-6 and TRBJ2-1, with a possible D match to TRBD1 (6 bases). V lost 0 bases to trimming and J lost 9 bases, with 16 bases between them. The CDR3 sequence is 15 residues long. The germline V gene encodes CDR1 SGHDT and CDR2 YYEEEE. The DNA for the CDR3 is TGTGCCAGCAGCTTGGAGGCAGGGGATCCTTGTGAGCAGTTCTTC. Translating gives CASSLEAGDPCEQFF.

CDR3 DNA: TGTGCCAGCAGTTTAAGGGGGCGCTCTCGGGGCTACACCTTC. Protein sequence: CASSLRGRSRGYTF. This chain connects TRBV28 to TRBJ1-2, with 7 positions matching TRBD1. This CDR3 comprises 14 residues. V dropped 2 bases and J dropped 8; count of bases not matched to a gene: 8. Germline V CDR1 and CDR2: MDHEN, SYDVKM.